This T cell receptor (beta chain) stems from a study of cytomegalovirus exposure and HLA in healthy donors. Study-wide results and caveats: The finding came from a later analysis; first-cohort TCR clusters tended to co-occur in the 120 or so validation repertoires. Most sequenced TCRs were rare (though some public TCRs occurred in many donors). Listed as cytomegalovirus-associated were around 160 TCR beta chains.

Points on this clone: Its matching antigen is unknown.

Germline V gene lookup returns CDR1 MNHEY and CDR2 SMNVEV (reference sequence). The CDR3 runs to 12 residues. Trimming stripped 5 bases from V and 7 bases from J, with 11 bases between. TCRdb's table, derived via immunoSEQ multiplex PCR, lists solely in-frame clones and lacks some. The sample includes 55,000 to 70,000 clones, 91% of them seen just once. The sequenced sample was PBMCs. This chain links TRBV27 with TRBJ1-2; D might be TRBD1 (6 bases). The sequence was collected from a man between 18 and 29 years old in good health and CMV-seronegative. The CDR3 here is CASSPTGFGYTF. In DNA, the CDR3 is TGTGCCAGCAGTCCTACAGGGTTTGGCTACACCTTC.